A selection of T cell receptor beta chains follows, all from one sample in a study of cytomegalovirus exposure and HLA in healthy donors. Clones were sequenced by immunoSEQ multiplex PCR, and TCRdb holds only the in-frame ones, with some missing. The table shows more than 35,000 clones, with roughly 93% occurring only once. Material: PBMCs. These receptors were taken from a man between 18 and 29 years old in good health and CMV-seronegative. CDR3s include the opening cysteine and the closing phenylalanine or tryptophan. Some rows have no size entry. The others give once, few or many, or a class for an expanded clone.

clone_size: NA
v_call: TRBV9
j_call: TRBJ2-5
cdr3_aa: CASSGGVSQETQYF

clone_size: NA
v_call: TRBV30
j_call: TRBJ2-7
cdr3_aa: CAWSVGSLTYEQYF

clone_size: NA
v_call: TRBV25-1
j_call: TRBJ2-1
cdr3_aa: CASSGHSGASSYNEQFF

clone_size: NA
v_call: TRBV27
j_call: TRBJ2-7
cdr3_aa: CASSTGQFYEQYF

clone_size: NA
v_call: TRBV5-4
j_call: TRBJ2-1
cdr3_aa: CASINRGARNEQFF

clone_size: NA
v_call: TRBV7-9
j_call: TRBJ2-5
cdr3_aa: CASSLALAGGRQETQYF

clone_size: NA
v_call: TRBV6-1
j_call: TRBJ2-1
cdr3_aa: CASSSGSPSYNEQFF

clone_size: NA
v_call: TRBV28
j_call: TRBJ1-5
cdr3_aa: CASRGALQNQPQHF

clone_size: NA
v_call: TRBV9
j_call: TRBJ2-5
cdr3_aa: CASSDPSGGRGETQYF

clone_size: NA
v_call: TRBV5-1
j_call: TRBJ2-2
cdr3_aa: CASLAAGVGTGELFF

clone_size: NA
v_call: TRBV27
j_call: TRBJ2-7
cdr3_aa: CASSLGPSHYEQYF

clone_size: NA
v_call: TRBV27
j_call: TRBJ2-1
cdr3_aa: CATLSHPTSLYNEQFF

clone_size: NA
v_call: TRBV7-6
j_call: TRBJ1-1
cdr3_aa: CASRSFRANTEAFF

clone_size: once
v_call: TRBV5-1
j_call: TRBJ2-5
cdr3_aa: CASSLVGQQKETQYF

clone_size: NA
v_call: TRBV10-3
j_call: TRBJ1-5
cdr3_aa: CAISSGNNQPQHF

clone_size: NA
v_call: TRBV21-1
j_call: TRBJ2-1
cdr3_aa: CASSKWGGSGNEQFF

clone_size: NA
v_call: TRBV9
j_call: TRBJ1-3
cdr3_aa: CASSSRTGTGGNTIYF

clone_size: NA
v_call: TRBV7-9
j_call: TRBJ1-5
cdr3_aa: CASSSDSINQPQHF

clone_size: NA
v_call: TRBV30
j_call: TRBJ1-2
cdr3_aa: CAWSAGTGGIHGYTF

clone_size: NA
v_call: TRBV4-2
j_call: TRBJ1-3
cdr3_aa: CASSQPDSLSGNTIYF

clone_size: NA
v_call: TRBV5-1
j_call: TRBJ1-3
cdr3_aa: CASSSQSSGNTIYF

clone_size: NA
v_call: TRBV29-1
j_call: TRBJ1-4
cdr3_aa: CSVLQGMGDEKLFF

clone_size: NA
v_call: TRBV20-1
j_call: TRBJ1-2
cdr3_aa: CSAGTGGGYTF

clone_size: NA
v_call: TRBV29-1
j_call: TRBJ2-7
cdr3_aa: CSVAGGGEQYF

clone_size: NA
v_call: TRBV5-4
j_call: TRBJ2-1
cdr3_aa: CASSITGSPGGEQFF

clone_size: NA
v_call: TRBV6-5
j_call: TRBJ2-4
cdr3_aa: CASSSGDEAIIQYF

clone_size: NA
v_call: TRBV5-1
j_call: TRBJ2-5
cdr3_aa: CASSLYFGGAVETQYF

clone_size: NA
v_call: TRBV10-1
j_call: TRBJ2-1
cdr3_aa: CASSVLRGPGSEQFF

clone_size: NA
v_call: TRBV2
j_call: TRBJ1-3
cdr3_aa: CASSRQGYSGNTIYF

clone_size: few
v_call: TRBV6-4
j_call: TRBJ2-3
cdr3_aa: CASSGGFLISTDTQYF

clone_size: NA
v_call: TRBV19
j_call: TRBJ1-5
cdr3_aa: CASSILGRGAYSNQPQHF

clone_size: NA
v_call: TRBV29-1
j_call: TRBJ1-2
cdr3_aa: CSVESSGYGYTF

clone_size: NA
v_call: TRBV7-9
j_call: TRBJ1-5
cdr3_aa: CASSSSGFRNQPQHF

clone_size: NA
v_call: TRBV6-5
j_call: TRBJ2-1
cdr3_aa: CASSYRFGGPDEQFF

clone_size: NA
v_call: TRBV4-2
j_call: TRBJ2-7
cdr3_aa: CASSQGTSGGYEQYF

clone_size: NA
v_call: TRBV27
j_call: TRBJ2-5
cdr3_aa: CASSPTLGLAGTGRGETQYF

clone_size: NA
v_call: TRBV6-1
j_call: TRBJ1-1
cdr3_aa: CASSEGPVNTEAFF

clone_size: NA
v_call: TRBV7-7
j_call: TRBJ2-2
cdr3_aa: CASSPRAGATTGELFF

clone_size: NA
v_call: TRBV5-4
j_call: TRBJ2-2
cdr3_aa: CASSLRSGRVAPGELFF

clone_size: NA
v_call: TRBV25-1
j_call: TRBJ2-1
cdr3_aa: CASSGPGSGGLPYNEQFF

clone_size: NA
v_call: TRBV7-3
j_call: TRBJ2-2
cdr3_aa: CASSLSSPANTGELFF

clone_size: NA
v_call: TRBV18
j_call: TRBJ1-2
cdr3_aa: CASSPGQGDGYTF

clone_size: once
v_call: TRBV7-2
j_call: TRBJ2-1
cdr3_aa: CASSMGLLNEQFF

clone_size: NA
v_call: TRBV6-5
j_call: TRBJ1-1
cdr3_aa: CASSYRNTEAFF

clone_size: NA
v_call: TRBV5-1
j_call: TRBJ1-2
cdr3_aa: CASSQIQGATGYTF

clone_size: NA
v_call: TRBV6-6
j_call: TRBJ1-2
cdr3_aa: CASGTPGSRGYTF

clone_size: NA
v_call: TRBV5-4
j_call: TRBJ2-5
cdr3_aa: CASSRLSGGQETQYF

clone_size: NA
v_call: TRBV9
j_call: TRBJ1-2
cdr3_aa: CASSVGGGRENYGYTF

clone_size: few
v_call: TRBV30
j_call: TRBJ1-5
cdr3_aa: CAWSGTGESQPQHF